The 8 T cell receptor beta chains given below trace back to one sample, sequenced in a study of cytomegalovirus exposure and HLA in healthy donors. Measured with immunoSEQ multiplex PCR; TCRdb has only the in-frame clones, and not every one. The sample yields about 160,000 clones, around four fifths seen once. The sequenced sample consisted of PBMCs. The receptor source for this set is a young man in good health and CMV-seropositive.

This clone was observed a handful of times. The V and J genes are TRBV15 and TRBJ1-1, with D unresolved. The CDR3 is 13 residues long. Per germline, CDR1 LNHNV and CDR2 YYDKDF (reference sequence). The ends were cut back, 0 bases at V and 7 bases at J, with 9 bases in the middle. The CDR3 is CATSRDLRGEAFF. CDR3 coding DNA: TGTGCCACCAGCAGAGATCTTCGAGGTGAAGCTTTCTTT. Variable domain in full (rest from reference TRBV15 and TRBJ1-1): DAMVIQNPRYQVTQFGKPVTLSCSQTLNHNVMYWYQQKSSQAPKLLFHYYDKDFNNEADTPDNFQSRRPNTSFCFLDIRSPGLGDTAMYLCATSRDLRGEAFFGQGTRLTVV.

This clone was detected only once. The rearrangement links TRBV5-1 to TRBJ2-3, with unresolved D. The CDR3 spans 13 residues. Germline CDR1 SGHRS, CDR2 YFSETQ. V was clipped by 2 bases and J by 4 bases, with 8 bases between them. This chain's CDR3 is CASSFAGADTQYF. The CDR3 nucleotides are TGCGCCAGCAGCTTCGCAGGCGCAGATACGCAGTATTTT.

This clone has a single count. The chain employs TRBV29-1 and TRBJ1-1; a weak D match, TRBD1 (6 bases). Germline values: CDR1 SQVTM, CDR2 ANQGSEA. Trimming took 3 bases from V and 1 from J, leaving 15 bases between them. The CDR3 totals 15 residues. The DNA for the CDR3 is TGCAGCGTTGAGGCACAGGGCCTTGGGAACACTGAAGCTTTCTTT. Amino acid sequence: CSVEAQGLGNTEAFF.

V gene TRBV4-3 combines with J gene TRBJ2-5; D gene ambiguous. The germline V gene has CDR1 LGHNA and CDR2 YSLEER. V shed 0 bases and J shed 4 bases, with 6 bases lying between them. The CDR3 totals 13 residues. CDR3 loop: CASSQDRRETQYF. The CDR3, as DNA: TGCGCCAGCAGCCAAGATAGGAGAGAGACCCAGTACTTC.

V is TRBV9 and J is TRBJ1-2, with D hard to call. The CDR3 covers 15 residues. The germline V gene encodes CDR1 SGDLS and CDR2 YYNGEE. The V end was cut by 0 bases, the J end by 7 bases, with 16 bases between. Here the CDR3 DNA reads TGTGCCAGCAGCGTAGCGGGATATGGAGCTGGTGGCTACACCTTC. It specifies CASSVAGYGAGGYTF. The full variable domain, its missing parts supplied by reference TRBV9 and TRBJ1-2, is DSGVTQTPKHLITATGQRVTLRCSPRSGDLSVYWYQQSLDQGLQFLIQYYNGEERAKGNILERFSAQQFPDLHSELNLSSLELGDSALYFCASSVAGYGAGGYTFGSGTRLTVV.

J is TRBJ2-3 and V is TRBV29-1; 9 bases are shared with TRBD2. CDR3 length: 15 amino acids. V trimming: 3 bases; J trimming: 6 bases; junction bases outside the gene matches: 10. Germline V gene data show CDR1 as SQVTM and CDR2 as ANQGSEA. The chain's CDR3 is CSVDSVGTSSDTQYF. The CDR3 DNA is TGCAGCGTTGACAGTGTTGGGACTAGCTCCGATACGCAGTATTTT.

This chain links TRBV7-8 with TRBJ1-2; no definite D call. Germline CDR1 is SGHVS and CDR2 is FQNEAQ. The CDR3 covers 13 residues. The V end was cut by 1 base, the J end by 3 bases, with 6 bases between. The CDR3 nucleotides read TGTGCCAGCAGCTTAGGACAAGACTATGGCTACACCTTC. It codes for CASSLGQDYGYTF.

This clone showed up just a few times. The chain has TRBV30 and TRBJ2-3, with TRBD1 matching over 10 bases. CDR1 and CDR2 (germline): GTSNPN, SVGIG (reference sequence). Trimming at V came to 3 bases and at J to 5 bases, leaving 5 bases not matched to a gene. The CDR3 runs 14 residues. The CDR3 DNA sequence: TGTGCCTGGAGCCGTGGACAGGGGGTAGATACGCAGTATTTT. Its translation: CAWSRGQGVDTQYF.